These 31 T cell receptor beta chains came from one sample sequenced in a study of blood T cell repertoires in COVID-19. Method: immunoSEQ multiplex PCR; TCRdb's copy keeps in-frame clones and lacks some. The top ten clones hold around 4.7% of a sample with 230,000 or so clones, around 80% of them seen once. Sequenced: peripheral blood. These receptors were obtained from a human donor in a cohort sampled during active COVID-19.

The rearrangement uses TRBV9 and TRBJ2-7; a weak D match, TRBD1 (6 bases). Germline CDR1 SGDLS, CDR2 YYNGEE. CDR3 length: 14 amino acids. Trimming cost V 4 bases and J 4 bases, with 15 bases left between them. The chain's CDR3 is CASSRQQGPYEQYF. The DNA of the CDR3 is TGTGCCAGCAGCAGACAACAGGGTCCGTACGAGCAGTACTTC. Using reference TRBV9 and TRBJ2-7 for the parts outside the CDR3, the full variable domain is DSGVTQTPKHLITATGQRVTLRCSPRSGDLSVYWYQQSLDQGLQFLIQYYNGEERAKGNILERFSAQQFPDLHSELNLSSLELGDSALYFCASSRQQGPYEQYFGPGTRLTVT.

This rearrangement joins TRBV5-1 to TRBJ2-3; D uncertain. The germline V and J ends were trimmed by 4 bases and 7 bases, with 10 bases remaining between them. The CDR3 has 12 amino acids. The germline CDR1 and CDR2 sequences are SGHRS and YFSETQ. The CDR3 here is CASSPSSYTQYF. CDR3 bases: TGCGCCAGCAGCCCCTCCTCGTATACGCAGTATTTT.

The gene calls are TRBV18 and TRBJ1-5; maybe TRBD1 (5 bases). The CDR3 length is 14 residues. V was pared by 3 bases and J by 0 bases, with 6 bases between. CDR1 is KGHSH and CDR2 is LQKENI in the germline V gene. The CDR3 loop is CASSPQGSNQPQHF. The CDR3 bases are TGTGCCAGCTCACCGCAGGGTAGCAATCAGCCCCAGCATTTT.

This chain uses TRBV5-4 with TRBJ2-7, with 7 bases identical to TRBD1. The germline V gene encodes CDR1 SGHNT and CDR2 YYREEE (reference sequence). Trimming at V came to 0 bases and at J to 6 bases, leaving 12 bases not matched to a gene. The length of the CDR3 is 16 residues. The CDR3 coding sequence is TGTGCCAGCAGCTTGGGTTTTAGTAGGGGGCGAGGCGAGCAGTACTTC. Residues: CASSLGFSRGRGEQYF.

The rearrangement links TRBV10-3 to TRBJ1-2; D may be TRBD1 (5 bases). Germline lookup yields CDR1 ENHRY and CDR2 SYGVKD. This CDR3 is built from 15 residues. The ends were cut back, 3 bases at V and 5 bases at J, with 16 bases in the middle. CDR3 nucleotide sequence: TGTGCCATCAGTGATCCTGGACAACCGAATTATGGCTACACCTTC. Amino acid sequence: CAISDPGQPNYGYTF.

The chain uses TRBV19 and TRBJ1-5, with TRBD1 identical over 7 bases. The germline CDR1 and CDR2 sequences are LNHDA and SQIVND (reference sequence). This CDR3 has 15 amino acids. V lost 5 bases, J lost 3 bases, and 7 bases stayed unmatched. The CDR3 bases are TGTGCCAGTAGTCTCAGGGGGGTAGACAATCAGCCCCAGCATTTT. This translates into CASSLRGVDNQPQHF.

The chain links TRBV7-2 to TRBJ2-1; D may be TRBD2 (6 bases). The CDR3 is made up of 13 amino acids. Trimming shortened V by 5 bases and J by 9 bases, and 14 bases separated the two germline ends. From germline, CDR1 is SGHTA and CDR2 FQGNSA. CDR3 coding DNA: TGTGCCAGCAGCCTGACTAGGTTGAGTGAGCAGTTCTTC. Its protein product is CASSLTRLSEQFF.

The chain recombines TRBV28 with TRBJ1-4, with 9 bases aligning to TRBD1. The CDR3 spans 16 residues. V lost 4 bases, J lost 3 bases, and 6 bases stayed unmatched. Germline assignment: CDR1 MDHEN and CDR2 SYDVKM. This CDR3 is CASSSEDRGANEKLFF. DNA for the CDR3: TGTGCCAGCAGTTCTGAAGACAGGGGGGCTAATGAAAAACTGTTTTTT.

V gene TRBV6-2 or TRBV6-3 combines with J gene TRBJ1-5; D unclear. The CDR3 runs 17 residues. Trimming removed 0 bases at V and 1 base at J, with 13 bases between. The germline V gene encodes CDR1 MNHEY and CDR2 SVGEGT. This chain's CDR3 is CASSYSRAGLSNQPQHF. The CDR3 nucleotides are TGTGCCAGCAGTTACTCTCGCGCGGGTCTGAGCAATCAGCCCCAGCATTTT.

This clone came up a few times. This chain connects TRBV30 to TRBJ1-6, with TRBD1 matching over 10 bases. The CDR3 spans 15 residues. Germline lookup yields CDR1 GTSNPN and CDR2 SVGIG (reference sequence). V trimming: 1 base; J trimming: 5 bases; junction bases outside the gene matches: 2. This CDR3 reads CAWSGTGGNNSPLHF. CDR3 nucleotide sequence: TGTGCCTGGAGTGGGACAGGGGGTAATAATTCACCCCTCCACTTT.

This clone was detected only once. J is TRBJ1-2 and V is TRBV3-1 (or the pseudogene TRBV3-2); D ambiguous. V was trimmed by 1 base and J by 4 bases, leaving 16 bases between them. CDR1 LGHDT and CDR2 YNNKEL come from the germline V gene (reference sequence). This CDR3 spans 16 amino acids. The CDR3 loop reads CASSQVARGSLYGYTF. As DNA, the CDR3 is TGTGCCAGCAGCCAAGTCGCTAGAGGGTCCCTCTATGGCTACACCTTC.

This clone was counted between two and nine times. The gene calls are TRBV9 and TRBJ2-7; 9 nucleotides align to TRBD2. CDR1 and CDR2 (germline): SGDLS, YYNGEE. The CDR3 is 15 amino acids. Trimming removed 3 bases from V and 5 bases from J; junction bases left unmatched: 9. CDR3 nucleotide sequence: TGTGCCAGCAGCGCAGTGGGACTAGCTATCAACGAGCAGTACTTC. As protein: CASSAVGLAINEQYF.

In its sample, this clone was seen a few times. The genes are TRBV30 and TRBJ2-7; tentative D call: TRBD1 (5 bases). Germline lookup yields CDR1 GTSNPN and CDR2 SVGIG (reference sequence). The length of the CDR3 is 13 residues. V was pared by 2 bases and J by 5 bases, with 13 bases between. The CDR3 region is CAWSLGLGHEQYF. CDR3 DNA: TGTGCCTGGAGTTTGGGGCTGGGCCACGAGCAGTACTTC.

The chain links TRBV7-2 to TRBJ2-7; TRBD1 agrees at 10 bases. The CDR3 has 16 residues. Germline CDR1 SGHTA, CDR2 FQGNSA. Germline trimming cut 2 bases from V and 5 bases from J; bases unmatched to any gene: 9. The CDR3 DNA reads TGTGCCAGCAGCTTATTCCGGACAGGGGGTTTGAACGAGCAGTACTTC. It specifies CASSLFRTGGLNEQYF.

The J gene is TRBJ2-2, the V gene TRBV5-5; the match to TRBD1 covers 11 bases. CDR3 length equals 15 residues. Germline V gene lookup returns CDR1 SGHKS and CDR2 YYEKEE (reference sequence). Germline trimming cut 4 bases from V and 4 bases from J; bases unmatched to any gene: 3. This CDR3 is CASSRDRGGTGELFF. CDR3 DNA: TGTGCCAGCAGCCGGGACAGGGGGGGCACCGGGGAGCTGTTTTTT. The full variable domain, in which reference TRBV5-5 and TRBJ2-2 provide the parts outside the CDR3, is DAGVTQSPTHLIKTRGQQVTLRCSPISGHKSVSWYQQVLGQGPQFIFQYYEKEERGRGNFPDRFSARQFPNYSSELNVNALLLGDSALYLCASSRDRGGTGELFFGEGSRLTVL.

This clone was seen a handful of times. This rearrangement joins TRBV7-9 to TRBJ1-1; 12 bases line up with TRBD1. Germline loops: CDR1 SEHNR, CDR2 FQNEAQ (reference sequence). V gave up 3 bases and J gave up 0 bases; unmatched junction bases: 2. The CDR3 is made up of 16 amino acids. The CDR3 sequence is CASSLGDRGLNTEAFF. Written as DNA, the CDR3 is TGTGCCAGCAGCTTGGGGGACAGGGGGCTGAACACTGAAGCTTTCTTT.

The chain employs TRBV7-7 and TRBJ2-1; 8 nucleotides align to TRBD2. The V segment lost 3 bases and the J segment 5 bases; nucleotides outside the gene matches: 6. The CDR3 runs to 15 residues. The germline V gene encodes CDR1 SSHAT and CDR2 FNYEAQ (reference sequence). This CDR3 is CASSLTGGPHNEQFF. CDR3 in DNA: TGTGCCAGCAGCTTGACGGGAGGGCCGCACAATGAGCAGTTCTTC.

The chain links TRBV5-1 to TRBJ2-1; D ambiguous. V lost 0 bases, J lost 5 bases, and 9 bases lay in between. CDR3 length equals 14 residues. CDR1 is SGHRS, CDR2 YFSETQ, per germline. Here the CDR3 reads CASSLGKTNNEQFF. The CDR3 DNA sequence: TGCGCCAGCAGCTTGGGGAAAACTAACAATGAGCAGTTCTTC.

The CDR3 region is CASSPLAGTSGRSSYEQYF. Here the CDR3 DNA reads TGTGCCAGCTCACCATTGGCCGGGACTAGCGGGAGAAGCTCCTACGAGCAGTACTTC. The V and J genes are TRBV18 and TRBJ2-7; TRBD2 aligns across 14 bases. Losses at the gene ends were 2 bases for V and 0 bases for J; bases not matched to a gene: 9. This CDR3 has 19 amino acids. Germline V gene data show CDR1 as KGHSH and CDR2 as LQKENI.

The rearrangement uses TRBV9 and TRBJ2-7; TRBD1 agrees at 9 bases. Germline V gene sequence: CDR1 SGDLS, CDR2 YYNGEE. With 4 bases clipped from V and 3 bases from J, the junction kept 8 bases outside the gene matches. The CDR3 is made up of 15 amino acids. The CDR3 DNA follows: TGTGCCAGCAGCCAGCGGGGACAGGGTGTCTACGAGCAGTACTTC. It codes for CASSQRGQGVYEQYF.

This rearrangement joins TRBV6-2 or TRBV6-3 to TRBJ2-7, with a possible D match to TRBD1 (6 bases). The V end lost 5 bases, the J end lost 0 bases, and 11 bases lay between the germline ends. CDR1 MNHEY and CDR2 SVGEGT come from the germline V gene. The CDR3 extends over 14 amino acids. The CDR3 DNA is TGTGCCAGCAGTCCGACAGGTGACTCCTACGAGCAGTACTTC. Protein: CASSPTGDSYEQYF.

This sequence joins TRBV15 and TRBJ2-3, with D uncertain. V lost 2 bases and J 0 bases, leaving 9 bases between the germline ends. The CDR3 length is 15 residues. The germline CDR1 and CDR2 sequences are LNHNV and YYDKDF (reference sequence). Here the CDR3 reads CATSRQVLSTDTQYF. The CDR3 nucleotides are TGTGCCACCAGCAGACAGGTCCTTAGCACAGATACGCAGTATTTT.

The V gene is TRBV28, the J gene TRBJ1-2, with 9 bases lining up with TRBD1. V trimming: 2 bases; J trimming: 8 bases; junction bases outside the gene matches: 3. The CDR3 contains 13 residues. The germline gives CDR1 MDHEN, CDR2 SYDVKM. Here the CDR3 reads CASSLGTGLGYTF. CDR3 coding DNA: TGTGCCAGCAGTTTAGGGACAGGGCTCGGCTACACCTTC.

J is TRBJ2-6 and V is TRBV27, with 7 bases identical to TRBD1. V lost 5 bases to trimming and J lost 1 base; unmatched junction nucleotides: 11. CDR3 size: 18 residues. The germline V gene encodes CDR1 MNHEY and CDR2 SMNVEV (reference sequence). Here the CDR3 reads CASSAPGQSRSGANVLTF. Written as DNA, the CDR3 is TGTGCCAGCAGTGCCCCGGGACAGTCAAGGTCTGGGGCCAACGTCCTGACTTTC.

The rearrangement joins TRBV15 to TRBJ1-3; 9 nucleotides align to TRBD1. Germline assignment: CDR1 LNHNV and CDR2 YYDKDF (reference sequence). The CDR3 runs to 18 residues. V dropped 0 bases and J dropped 2; count of bases not matched to a gene: 8. For the CDR3, the DNA is TGTGCCACCAGCAGAGAGCCAACCACAGGGGGCGCTGGAAACACCATATATTTT. Translation: CATSREPTTGGAGNTIYF.

The rearrangement links TRBV27 to TRBJ1-1, with D maybe TRBD1 (6 bases). The CDR3 contains 13 residues. V was shortened by 2 bases and J by 7 bases, with 11 bases between the two germline ends. Germline-derived CDR1 and CDR2 are MNHEY and SMNVEV (reference sequence). CDR3 loop: CASSLVIQGEAFF. CDR3 in DNA: TGTGCCAGCAGTTTAGTTATACAGGGTGAAGCTTTCTTT.

This clone came up a few times. The genes are TRBV28 and TRBJ2-7; TRBD1 agrees at 9 bases. Per the germline V gene, CDR1 is MDHEN and CDR2 is SYDVKM. The CDR3 contains 14 residues. V gave up 4 bases and J gave up 4 bases; unmatched junction bases: 5. CDR3: CASSYGTGTYEQYF. Here the CDR3 DNA reads TGTGCCAGCAGTTATGGGACAGGGACGTACGAGCAGTACTTC. Full variable domain (missing parts from reference TRBV28 and TRBJ2-7): DVKVTQSSRYLVKRTGEKVFLECVQDMDHENMFWYRQDPGLGLRLIYFSYDVKMKEKGDIPEGYSVSREKKERFSLILESASTNQTSMYLCASSYGTGTYEQYFGPGTRLTVT.

This clone was seen a few times. The rearrangement joins TRBV28 to TRBJ1-2; D remains unclear. Germline CDR1 is MDHEN and CDR2 is SYDVKM. Trimming cost V 6 bases and J 2 bases, with 10 bases left between them. The CDR3 is 13 residues long. The CDR3 bases are TGTGCCAGCAGCGAGGGAGGGAACTATGGCTACACCTTC. Translated, it gives CASSEGGNYGYTF.

This chain connects TRBV19 to TRBJ1-1, with 12 bases that match TRBD1. V lost 5 bases and J lost 6; bases outside the gene matches: 7. Germline CDR1 LNHDA, CDR2 SQIVND (reference sequence). This CDR3 is built from 15 residues. CDR3 nucleotides: TGTGCCAGTAGTTATGAGGGACAGGGGGCGTCTGAAGCTTTCTTT. This gives the protein CASSYEGQGASEAFF.

CDR3 in amino acids: CASSRSTEGDTEAFF. For the CDR3, the DNA is TGTGCCAGCAGCCGGTCGACAGAGGGGGACACTGAAGCTTTCTTT. This rearrangement joins TRBV3-1 (or the pseudogene TRBV3-2) to TRBJ1-1; a possible D gene is TRBD1 (6 bases). Germline CDR1 reads LGHDT; CDR2 reads YNNKEL (reference sequence). This CDR3 has 15 residues. The V gene lost 4 bases and the J gene lost 3 bases, with 15 bases spanning the gap.

The chain joins TRBV5-1 to TRBJ2-7; possibly TRBD1 for D (6 bases). This CDR3 is 15 amino acids long. Trimming cost V 0 bases and J 1 base, with 11 bases left between them. Germline CDR1 reads SGHRS; CDR2 reads YFSETQ. CDR3 residues: CASSLGGGRSYEQYF. CDR3 nucleotides: TGCGCCAGCAGCTTGGGAGGGGGTAGGTCCTACGAGCAGTACTTC.